The clone carrying this TCR beta chain was observed many times. CDR3 length equals 13 residues. Germline assignment: CDR1 SGDLS and CDR2 YYNGEE. Trimming stripped 4 bases from V and 6 bases from J, with 13 bases between. This entry comes from a study of T cells in Graves' hyperthyroidism and ophthalmopathy. RNA transcripts served as the template for amplifying TCR beta CDR3 regions. The HTBI set primed first-round TCR CDR3 RT-PCR. One entry per CDR3 protein results from TCRdb running MiXCR on the multiplex PCR reads. This sample carries more than 300,000 distinct CDR3 sequences, about 17% of them seen once, and the ten largest clones take approximately 35%.

This clonotype was obtained from a woman under 40 with Graves' hyperthyroidism that later progressed to Graves' ophthalmopathy. The sample was blood. V usage is TRBV9 and J usage is TRBJ1-2; a weak D match, TRBD1 (6 bases). The CDR3 sequence is CASSPIGGDGYTF. The CDR3 DNA reads as TGTGCCAGCAGCCCAATCGGGGGCGATGGCTACACCTTC.